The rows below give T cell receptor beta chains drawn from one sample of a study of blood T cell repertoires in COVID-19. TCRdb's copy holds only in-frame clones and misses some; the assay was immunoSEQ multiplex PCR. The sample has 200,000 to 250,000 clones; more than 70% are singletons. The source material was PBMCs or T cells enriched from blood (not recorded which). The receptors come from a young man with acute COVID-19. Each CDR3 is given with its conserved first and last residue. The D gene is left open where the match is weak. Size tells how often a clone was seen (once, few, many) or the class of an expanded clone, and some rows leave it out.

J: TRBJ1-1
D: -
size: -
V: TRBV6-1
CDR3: CASSERGEAFF
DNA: TGTGCCAGCAGTGAACGCGGTGAAGCTTTCTTT

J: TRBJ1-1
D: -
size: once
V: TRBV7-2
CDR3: CASSLGRVGVTEAFF
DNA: TGTGCCAGCAGCTTAGGGAGGGTGGGAGTCACTGAAGCTTTCTTT

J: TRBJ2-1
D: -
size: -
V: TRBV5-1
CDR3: CASSLAPGLSINEQFF
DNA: TGCGCCAGCAGCTTGGCCCCAGGGTTGAGCATCAATGAGCAGTTCTTC

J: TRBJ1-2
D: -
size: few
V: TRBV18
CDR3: CASSPGLREGYTF
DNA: TGTGCCAGCTCACCGGGACTCCGGGAAGGCTACACCTTC

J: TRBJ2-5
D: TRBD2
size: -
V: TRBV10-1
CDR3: CASKPSGGGIQETQYF
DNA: TGCGCCAGCAAACCGTCGGGCGGGGGAATCCAAGAGACCCAGTACTTC

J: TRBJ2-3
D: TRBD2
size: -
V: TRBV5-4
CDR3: CASSPTLAGGPLNTQYF
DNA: TGTGCCAGCAGCCCTACCCTAGCGGGGGGGCCATTAAATACGCAGTATTTT

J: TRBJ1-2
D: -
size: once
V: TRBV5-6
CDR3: CASSFETEGNYGYTF
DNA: TGTGCCAGCAGCTTTGAAACAGAAGGTAACTATGGCTACACCTTC

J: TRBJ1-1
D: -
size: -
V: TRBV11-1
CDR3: CASSLYSHTEAFF
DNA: TGTGCCAGCAGCTTATACAGCCACACTGAAGCTTTCTTT

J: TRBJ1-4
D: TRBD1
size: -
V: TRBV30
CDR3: CAWSPGQGGNEKLFF
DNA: TGTGCCTGGAGTCCGGGACAGGGTGGTAATGAAAAACTGTTTTTT

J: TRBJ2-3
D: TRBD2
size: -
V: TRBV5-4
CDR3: CASSLGSGGHVDTQYF
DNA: TGTGCCAGCAGCTTGGGCAGCGGGGGGCATGTAGATACGCAGTATTTT

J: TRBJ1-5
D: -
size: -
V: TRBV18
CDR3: CASSGGYGQPQHF
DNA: TGTGCCAGCTCAGGGGGGTATGGCCAGCCCCAGCATTTT

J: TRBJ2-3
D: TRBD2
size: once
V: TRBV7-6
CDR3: CASSLGTAGATDTQYF
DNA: TGTGCCAGCAGCTTAGGAACAGCGGGGGCCACAGATACGCAGTATTTT

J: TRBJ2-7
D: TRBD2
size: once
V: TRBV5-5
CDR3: CASSLAILPGGRAGEQYF
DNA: TGTGCCAGCAGCTTGGCCATTCTTCCCGGAGGGAGGGCCGGCGAGCAGTACTTC

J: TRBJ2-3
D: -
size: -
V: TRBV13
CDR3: CASSLWAGARTDTQYF
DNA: TGTGCCAGCAGCTTATGGGCAGGGGCGAGAACAGATACGCAGTATTTT

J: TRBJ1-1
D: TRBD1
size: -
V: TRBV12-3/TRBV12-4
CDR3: CASSATGPAFF
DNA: TGTGCCAGCAGTGCGACAGGGCCAGCTTTCTTT

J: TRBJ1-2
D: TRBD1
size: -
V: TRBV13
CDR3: CASSMGQTNYGYTF
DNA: TGTGCCAGCAGCATGGGACAGACGAACTATGGCTACACCTTC

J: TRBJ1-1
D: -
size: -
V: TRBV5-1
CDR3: CASSLRQTNTEAFF
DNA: TGCGCCAGCAGCTTGCGACAGACGAACACTGAAGCTTTCTTT

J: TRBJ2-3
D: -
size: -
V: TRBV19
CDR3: CASSSQSGRRPADTQYF
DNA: TGTGCCAGTAGTTCCCAGAGTGGTAGGCGGCCCGCAGATACGCAGTATTTT

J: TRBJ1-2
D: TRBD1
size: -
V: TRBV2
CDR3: CASSTGTGGYGYTF
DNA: TGTGCCAGCAGCACCGGGACAGGGGGCTATGGCTACACCTTC

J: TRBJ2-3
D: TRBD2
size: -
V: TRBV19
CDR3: CASSPTFQRGLTDTQYF
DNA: TGTGCCAGTAGTCCGACCTTCCAGCGGGGCCTGACAGATACGCAGTATTTT

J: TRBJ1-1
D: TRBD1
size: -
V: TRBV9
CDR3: CASSPTDREIKTAFF
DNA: TGTGCCAGCAGCCCTACGGACAGGGAGATCAAGACAGCTTTCTTT

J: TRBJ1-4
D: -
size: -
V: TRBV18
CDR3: CASSPGGVQKLFF
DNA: TGTGCCAGCTCACCAGGAGGGGTTCAAAAACTGTTTTTT

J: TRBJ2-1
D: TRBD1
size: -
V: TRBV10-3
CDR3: CAISERGQGHNEQFF
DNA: TGTGCCATCAGTGAGAGGGGACAGGGCCACAATGAGCAGTTCTTC

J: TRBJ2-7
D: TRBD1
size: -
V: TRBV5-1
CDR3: CASSFQGGPYEQYF
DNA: TGCGCCAGCAGCTTCCAAGGGGGCCCCTACGAGCAGTACTTC

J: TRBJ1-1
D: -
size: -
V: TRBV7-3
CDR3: CASSNGPQQPNTEAFF
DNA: TGTGCCAGCAGCAACGGCCCCCAACAGCCGAACACTGAAGCTTTCTTT

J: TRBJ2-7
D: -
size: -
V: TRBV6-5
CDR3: CASLLATYEQYF
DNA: TGTGCCAGCCTACTCGCCACCTACGAGCAGTACTTC

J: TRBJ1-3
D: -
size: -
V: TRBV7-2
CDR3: CASSLVTAGNTIYF
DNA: TGTGCCAGCAGCTTAGTGACTGCTGGAAACACCATATATTTT

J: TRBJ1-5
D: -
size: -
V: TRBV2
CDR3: CASSPGQFSNQPQHF
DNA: TGTGCCAGCAGCCCCGGACAGTTTAGCAATCAGCCCCAGCATTTT

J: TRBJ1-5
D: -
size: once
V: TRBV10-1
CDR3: CASSETLDQPQHF
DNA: TGCGCCAGCAGTGAAACTTTAGATCAGCCCCAGCATTTT

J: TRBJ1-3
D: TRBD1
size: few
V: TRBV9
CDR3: CASSVRTTGASGNTIYF
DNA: TGTGCCAGCAGCGTCCGAACTACAGGGGCATCTGGAAACACCATATATTTT

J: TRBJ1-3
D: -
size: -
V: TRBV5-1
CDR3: CASSSQGPRGNSGNTIYF
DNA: TGCGCCAGCAGCTCGCAGGGGCCGAGGGGCAACTCTGGAAACACCATATATTTT

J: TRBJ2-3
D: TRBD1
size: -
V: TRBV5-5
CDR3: CASSSTLQDRVITDTQYF
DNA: TGTGCCAGCAGCTCCACCCTACAGGACAGGGTCATCACAGATACGCAGTATTTT

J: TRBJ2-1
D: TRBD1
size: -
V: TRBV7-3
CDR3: CASSLTQDRFYNEQFF
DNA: TGTGCCAGCAGCTTAACCCAGGACAGGTTCTACAATGAGCAGTTCTTC

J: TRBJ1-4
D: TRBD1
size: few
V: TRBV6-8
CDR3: CASSYPDREQGRTNEKLFF
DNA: TGTGCCAGCAGTTACCCCGACAGGGAGCAGGGGAGGACTAATGAAAAACTGTTTTTT

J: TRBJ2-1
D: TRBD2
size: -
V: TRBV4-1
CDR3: CASSQGSGAYNEQFF
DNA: TGCGCCAGCAGCCAAGGTAGCGGGGCTTACAATGAGCAGTTCTTC

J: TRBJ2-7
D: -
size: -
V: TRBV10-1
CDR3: CASSEGGQQYF
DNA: TGCGCCAGCAGTGAGGGGGGCCAGCAGTACTTC

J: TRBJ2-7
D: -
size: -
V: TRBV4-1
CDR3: CASSYLGLENTYEQYF
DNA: TGCGCCAGCAGCTATCTTGGACTGGAAAACACCTACGAGCAGTACTTC

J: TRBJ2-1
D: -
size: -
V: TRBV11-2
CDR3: CASSLRSQGINEQFF
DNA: TGTGCCAGCAGCCTCCGCAGCCAGGGTATCAATGAGCAGTTCTTC

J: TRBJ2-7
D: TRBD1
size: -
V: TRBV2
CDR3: CASRKQGPSYEQYF
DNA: TGTGCCAGCAGGAAACAGGGGCCTTCCTACGAGCAGTACTTC

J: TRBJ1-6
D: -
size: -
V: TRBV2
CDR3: CASSSGFSYNSPLHF
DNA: TGTGCCAGCAGTTCAGGGTTCTCCTATAATTCACCCCTCCACTTT

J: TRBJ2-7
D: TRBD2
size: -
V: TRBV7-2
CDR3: CASSQSGGYEQYF
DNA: TGTGCCAGCAGCCAATCGGGGGGGTACGAGCAGTACTTC

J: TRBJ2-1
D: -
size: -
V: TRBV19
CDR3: CASSIEGLPYNEQFF
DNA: TGTGCCAGTAGTATTGAGGGTCTCCCCTACAATGAGCAGTTCTTC

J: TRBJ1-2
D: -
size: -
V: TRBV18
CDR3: CASSPPGPPHGYTF
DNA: TGTGCCAGCTCACCCCCTGGGCCGCCCCATGGCTACACCTTC

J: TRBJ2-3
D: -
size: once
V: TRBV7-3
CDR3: CASSSLGGASTDTQYF
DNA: TGTGCCAGCAGCTCCTTGGGGGGGGCGAGCACAGATACGCAGTATTTT

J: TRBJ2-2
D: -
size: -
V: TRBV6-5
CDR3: CASSYGTHYTGELFF
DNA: TGTGCCAGCAGTTACGGGACTCACTACACCGGGGAGCTGTTTTTT

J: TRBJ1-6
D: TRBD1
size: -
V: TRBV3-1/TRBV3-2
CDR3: CASSLGTGRGSPLHF
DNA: TGTGCCAGCAGCCTGGGGACAGGTCGAGGTTCACCCCTCCACTTT

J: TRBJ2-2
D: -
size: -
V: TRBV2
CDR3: CASSVEQRVELFF
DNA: TGTGCCAGCAGTGTGGAGCAGAGAGTGGAGCTGTTTTTT

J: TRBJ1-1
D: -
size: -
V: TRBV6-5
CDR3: CASREGRPEAFF
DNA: TGTGCCAGCAGAGAGGGGAGGCCTGAAGCTTTCTTT

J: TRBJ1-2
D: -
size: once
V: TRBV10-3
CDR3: CAISVGTAYGYTF
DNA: TGTGCCATCAGTGTGGGCACAGCCTATGGCTACACCTTC

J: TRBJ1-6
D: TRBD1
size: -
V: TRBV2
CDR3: CASSRQGDSPLHF
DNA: TGTGCCAGCAGTCGGCAGGGGGACTCACCCCTCCACTTT

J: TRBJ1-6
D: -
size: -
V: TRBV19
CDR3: CASTLTPGDSPLHF
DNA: TGTGCCAGTACCCTAACTCCGGGGGATTCACCCCTCCACTTT

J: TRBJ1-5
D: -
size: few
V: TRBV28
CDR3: CASLGSGGGGNQPQHF
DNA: TGTGCCAGCCTAGGCTCGGGGGGGGGTGGCAATCAGCCCCAGCATTTT

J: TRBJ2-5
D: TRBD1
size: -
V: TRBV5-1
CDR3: CASSLATRTGIMETQYF
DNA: TGCGCCAGCAGCTTGGCTACGAGGACAGGGATTATGGAGACCCAGTACTTC

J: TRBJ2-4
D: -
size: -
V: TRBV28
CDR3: CASSADRLKNIQYF
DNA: TGTGCCAGCAGTGCGGACAGACTCAAAAACATTCAGTACTTC

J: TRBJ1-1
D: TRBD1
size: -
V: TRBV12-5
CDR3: CASGLGTATEAFF
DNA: TGTGCTAGTGGCCTCGGGACAGCCACTGAAGCTTTCTTT

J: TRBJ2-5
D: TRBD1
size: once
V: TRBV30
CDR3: CAWTPGGQETQYF
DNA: TGTGCCTGGACCCCAGGGGGCCAAGAGACCCAGTACTTC